This TCR beta chain was observed in a study of blood T cell repertoires in COVID-19. At the level of the study: Specimens from acute and convalescent COVID-19 originated in the United States, Italy and Spain.

Repertoires were generated with immunoSEQ multiplex PCR, while TCRdb's copy carries only in-frame clones and drops some. The sample has approximately 250,000 clones, about nine tenths seen once. The CDR3 length is 12 residues. V lost 4 bases, J lost 5 bases, and 8 bases lay in between. This receptor was identified in a woman in her twenties or thirties with acute COVID-19. The sequencing input was PBMCs or T cells enriched from blood (not recorded which). This rearrangement joins TRBV12-3 or TRBV12-4 to TRBJ1-2; D is ambiguous. As DNA, the CDR3 is TGTGCCAGCAGTTATGGAGTTTATGGCTACACCTTC. Translating gives CASSYGVYGYTF.